This entry is about one T cell receptor (beta chain). This entry is derived from a study of blood T cell repertoires in COVID-19. Study-level background: From the United States, Italy and Spain came samples of acute and convalescent COVID-19. From T cells, B-cell-depleted T cells, or PBMCs came the material, which was cDNA or gDNA.

The CDR3 runs to 12 residues. Trimming shortened V by 3 bases and J by 8 bases, and 10 bases separated the two germline ends. Generated by immunoSEQ multiplex PCR, the TCRdb table keeps only in-frame clones and is missing some. The sample comprises about 200,000 clones, around nine tenths of which are singletons, and about 1.6% rests with the top ten. Sample: peripheral blood. J is TRBJ1-2 and V is TRBV12-3 or TRBV12-4; D remains ambiguous. The sequence came from a man younger than 30 with active or convalescent COVID-19. The CDR3 loop reads CASSFLLRGYTF. The CDR3 DNA is TGTGCCAGCAGTTTTCTTCTTCGGGGCTACACCTTC.